This T cell receptor (beta chain) was captured by sequencing in a study of T cells after yellow fever vaccination. TCRdb independently ran MiXCR on the 5' RACE reads; one entry per CDR3 protein. The sample includes about 350,000 distinct CDR3 sequences, approximately 8% of them seen just once. CDR1 is MNHNS and CDR2 is SASEGT in the germline V gene. V lost 4 bases to trimming and J lost 3 bases, with 22 bases between them. CDR3 length: 17 residues. The TCR originated in a man younger than 35 who received the YFV17D yellow fever vaccine. The chain couples TRBV6-1 to TRBJ2-7; TRBD2 might be the D (6 bases). The specimen was PBMCs, collected 45 days after the first yellow fever vaccination. The CDR3 loop is CASSVGSGLWTFYEQYF. The CDR3 DNA reads TGTGCCAGCAGTGTTGGCAGCGGGTTGTGGACCTTCTACGAGCAGTACTTC.